A single T cell receptor (beta chain) is shown here with its context. Its antigen remains unknown. The protocol was immunoSEQ multiplex PCR, while the TCRdb copy is restricted to in-frame clones and leaves out a portion. The sample contains more than 7,500 clones, about 88% of which appear only once. This specimen belongs to a study of OX40 agonist ivuxolimab in advanced cancers. Study-level background: Prior anti-PD-1, anti-PD-L1 or anti-CTLA-4 therapy was allowed; 30% to 40% had some. Two cutaneous melanoma patients and one hepatocellular carcinoma patient, three in all, had partial responses.

General study results and limits: There was clonal expansion of CD4+ and CD8+ blood T cells by week 6 at 0.1 to 3.0 mg/kg. Partial responders treated at 0.1-3.0 mg/kg exhibited clonal expansion among the lowest measured.

The CDR3 extends over 10 amino acids. The chain recombines TRBV21-1 with TRBJ1-2. TRBV21-1 corresponds to a pseudogene. The sequencing here drew on CD4+ or CD8+ T cells sorted from blood, taken in a trial of the OX40 agonist ivuxolimab. The TCR sequence derives from an adult with an advanced solid tumor such as melanoma, head and neck, liver or kidney cancer. CDR3 amino acids: CARWNYGYTF. The CDR3 nucleotides read TGTGCCCGGTGGAACTATGGCTACACCTTC.